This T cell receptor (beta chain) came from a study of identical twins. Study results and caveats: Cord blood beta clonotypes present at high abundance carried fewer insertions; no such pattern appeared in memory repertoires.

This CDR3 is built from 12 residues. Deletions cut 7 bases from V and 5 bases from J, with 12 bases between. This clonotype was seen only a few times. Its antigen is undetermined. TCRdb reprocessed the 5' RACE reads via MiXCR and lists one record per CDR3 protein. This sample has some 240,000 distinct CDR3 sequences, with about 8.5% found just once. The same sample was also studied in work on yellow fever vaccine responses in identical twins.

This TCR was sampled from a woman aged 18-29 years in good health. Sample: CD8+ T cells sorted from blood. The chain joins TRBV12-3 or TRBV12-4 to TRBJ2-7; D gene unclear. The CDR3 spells CASNFGYNEQYF. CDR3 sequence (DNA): TGTGCCAGCAATTTCGGTTACAACGAGCAGTACTTC.